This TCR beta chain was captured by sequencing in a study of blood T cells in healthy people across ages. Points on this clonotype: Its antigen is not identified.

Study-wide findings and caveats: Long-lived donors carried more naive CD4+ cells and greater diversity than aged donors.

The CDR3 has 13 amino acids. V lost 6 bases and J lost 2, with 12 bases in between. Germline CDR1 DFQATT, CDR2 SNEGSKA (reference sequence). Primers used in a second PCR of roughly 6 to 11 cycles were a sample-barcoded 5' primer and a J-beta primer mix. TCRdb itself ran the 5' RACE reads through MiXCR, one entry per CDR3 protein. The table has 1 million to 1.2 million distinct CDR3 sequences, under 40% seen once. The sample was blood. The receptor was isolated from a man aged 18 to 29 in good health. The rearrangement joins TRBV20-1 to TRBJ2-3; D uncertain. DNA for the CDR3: TGCAGTGCCTCGGACGGATACACAGATACGCAGTATTTT. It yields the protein CSASDGYTDTQYF.